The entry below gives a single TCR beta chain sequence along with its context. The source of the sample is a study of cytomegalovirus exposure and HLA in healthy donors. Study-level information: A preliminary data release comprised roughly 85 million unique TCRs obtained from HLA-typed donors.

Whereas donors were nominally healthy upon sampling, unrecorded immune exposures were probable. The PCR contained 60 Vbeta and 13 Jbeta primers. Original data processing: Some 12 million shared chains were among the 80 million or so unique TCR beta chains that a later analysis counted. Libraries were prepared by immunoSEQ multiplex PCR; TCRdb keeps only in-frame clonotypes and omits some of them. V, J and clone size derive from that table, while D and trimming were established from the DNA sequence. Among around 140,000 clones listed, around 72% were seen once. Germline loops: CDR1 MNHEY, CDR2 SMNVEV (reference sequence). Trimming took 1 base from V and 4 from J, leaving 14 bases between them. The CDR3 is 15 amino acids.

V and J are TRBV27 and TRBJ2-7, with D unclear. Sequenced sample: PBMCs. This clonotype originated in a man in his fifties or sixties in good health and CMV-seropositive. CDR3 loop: CASSLFQALEYEQYF. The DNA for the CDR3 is TGTGCCAGCAGTTTATTTCAGGCCCTCGAGTACGAGCAGTACTTC.